Listed here is a single T cell receptor beta chain. The antigen this receptor binds is unknown. Base qualities are not recorded, but no much larger clone differs from it by a single base. The data derive from a study of human T cells and chemical hapten exposure (dated by TCRdb to the early 2020s). Background for the entire study: For sensitization, 2% DPC in acetone was applied to an approximately 2 cm by approximately 2 cm area of upper inner arm skin. Weekly therapeutic DPC doses were additionally applied to the scalp of patients throughout the approximately 24-week study period. Patch testing on the upper back used Finn chambers containing 0.01% DPC, with scoring done after 6 days according to International Contact Dermatitis Research Group standards. Alopecia areata with under or over 50% scalp involvement, alopecia totalis and alopecia universalis were represented in the patient cohort, which was mostly female. Libraries were pooled for sequencing, and variation in per-sample TCR yields was attributed mainly to small differences in library volumes within the pool. Peripheral blood TCR repertoire changes were tracked in vivo in alopecia patients during primary and secondary sensitization to the hapten diphenylcyclopropenone (DPC). Blood samples were taken from patients before sensitization (week 0) and at 2, 6 and about 24 weeks after DPC sensitization. Nearly 30 alopecia patients gave blood for TCR sequencing at one to four time points (pre-sensitization, 2, 6 and 24 weeks). The paper's findings and limits, for the study overall: Repeated subsampling changed both the strength of the expansion versus patch-test correlation and the threshold at which the correlation became significant. Significantly more large CDR3 similarity clusters were formed by expanded TCRs than by pre-sensitization or healthy control sets, consistent with antigen-driven responses. Patch test score was positively correlated with the number of PT1 expanded TCRs, with significance at thresholds 8, 16 and 32 but not at 4. Alopecia, a presumed autoimmune disease, was present in all patients, so the immune response of the patients might differ from that of healthy individuals. No change with DPC sensitization was found in the number of TCRs above 1 in 1000 frequency, and no evidence of global repertoire structure alterations was found.

What this sample's time point label stands for: patch test 1, 2 weeks after DPC sensitization. The sample's treatment or condition, from its label and the paper: therapeutic diphenylcyclopropenone sensitization with weekly scalp DPC. At every patch-test visit, the blood draw took place before the patch test was put on. Eligible patients were aged 18 to 70, diagnosed with alopecia, deemed suitable for DPC therapy, and excluded if pregnant. Total RNA was isolated from unfractionated whole blood collected in Tempus Blood RNA tubes. The library was made by RACE. Reads for this sample came from a NextSeq 500. Library preparation attached unique molecular identifiers to individual cDNA molecules for quantitative, reproducible TCR counting. Both TCR alpha and TCR beta chains were sequenced from each blood RNA sample. On the study's bioinformatics: Samples had a median of roughly 91,000 TCRs, with a range from about 23,224 to 750,000. V, J and CDR3 annotation of the TCR reads was performed with the Decombinator software suite. To make PS versus PT1 abundance plots, every sample was subsampled to the same number of TCRs (28,000). Expanded TCRs were defined as absent before sensitization and observed at least eight times at the 2-week time point. TCRdb took the public reads, trimmed them with fastp at Q25, ran MiXCR for clone calling and kept in-frame beta chains. Every entry covers one CDR3 protein and lists the most common genes and DNA from its rows. None of the V and J calls come from the authors' own analysis; TCRdb made them. The sample table contains tens of thousands of distinct CDR3 sequences; only one count was recorded for roughly 10% of them. Of the sample, around 4.5% is held by the ten largest clones.

The germline V gene specifies SQVTM as CDR1 and ANQGSEA as CDR2. V is shortened by 7 bases, J by 2 bases, and the region joining them spans 9 bases. The CDR3 goes from the cysteine to the phenylalanine over 11 residues. Left in the record is the CDR3 DNA by itself, 33 bases read in frame from the first base. This clonotype was sampled from a woman in her forties or fifties with alopecia areata. Some clones in this sample may be carry-over from other donors' samples. The specimen comprised whole blood, sampled in connection with sensitization to the hapten diphenylcyclopropenone (DPC). The chain is made from TRBV29-1 and TRBJ2-7; the best D guess is TRBD1, with 6 bases matching. The CDR3 region reads CSARGPYEQYF. Read as DNA, the sequence is TGCAGCGCCAGGGGCCCCTACGAGCAGTACTTC.